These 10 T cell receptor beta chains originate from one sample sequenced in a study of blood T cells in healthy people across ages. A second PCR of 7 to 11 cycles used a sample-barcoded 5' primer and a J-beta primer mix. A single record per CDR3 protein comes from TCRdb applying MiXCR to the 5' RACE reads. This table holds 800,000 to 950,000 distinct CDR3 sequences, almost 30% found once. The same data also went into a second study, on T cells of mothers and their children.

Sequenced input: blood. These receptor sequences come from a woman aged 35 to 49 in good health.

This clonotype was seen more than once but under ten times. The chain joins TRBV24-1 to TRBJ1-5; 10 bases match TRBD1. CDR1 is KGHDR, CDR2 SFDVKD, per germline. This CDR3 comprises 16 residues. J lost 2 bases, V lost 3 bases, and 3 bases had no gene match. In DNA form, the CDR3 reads TGTGCCACCAGTGATCCCGGGACAGGGGGCAATCAGCCCCAGCATTTT. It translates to CATSDPGTGGNQPQHF.

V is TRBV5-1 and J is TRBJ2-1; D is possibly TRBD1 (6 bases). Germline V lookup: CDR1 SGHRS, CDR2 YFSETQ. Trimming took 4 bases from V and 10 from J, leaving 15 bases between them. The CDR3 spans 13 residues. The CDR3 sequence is CASSRRTVGEQFF. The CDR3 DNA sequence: TGCGCCAGCAGCAGAAGGACAGTGGGCGAGCAGTTCTTC.

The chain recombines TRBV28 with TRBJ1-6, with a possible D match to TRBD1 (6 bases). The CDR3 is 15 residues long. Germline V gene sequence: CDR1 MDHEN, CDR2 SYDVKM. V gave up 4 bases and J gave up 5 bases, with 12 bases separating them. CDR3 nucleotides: TGTGCCAGCAGTTCGACAGGATTGAATAATTCACCCCTCCACTTT. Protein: CASSSTGLNNSPLHF.

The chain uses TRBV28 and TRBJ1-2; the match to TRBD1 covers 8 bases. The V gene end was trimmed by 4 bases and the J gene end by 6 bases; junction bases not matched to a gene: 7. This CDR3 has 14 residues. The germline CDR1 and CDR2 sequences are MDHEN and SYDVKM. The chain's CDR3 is CASSSQGEYHGYTF. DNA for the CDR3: TGTGCCAGCAGTTCACAGGGGGAATATCATGGCTACACCTTC.

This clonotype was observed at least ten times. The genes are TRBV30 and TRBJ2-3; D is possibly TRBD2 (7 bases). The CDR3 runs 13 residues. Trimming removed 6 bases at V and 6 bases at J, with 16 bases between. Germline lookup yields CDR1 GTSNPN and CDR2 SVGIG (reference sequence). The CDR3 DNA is TGTGCCTGTGGGGGGGGGCTAGTGGATACGCAGTATTTT. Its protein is CACGGGLVDTQYF. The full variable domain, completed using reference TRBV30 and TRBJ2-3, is SQTIHQWPATLVQPVGSPLSLECTVEGTSNPNLYWYRQAAGRGLQLLFYSVGIGQISSEVPQNLSASRPQDRQFILSSKKLLLSDSGFYLCACGGGLVDTQYFGPGTRLTVL.

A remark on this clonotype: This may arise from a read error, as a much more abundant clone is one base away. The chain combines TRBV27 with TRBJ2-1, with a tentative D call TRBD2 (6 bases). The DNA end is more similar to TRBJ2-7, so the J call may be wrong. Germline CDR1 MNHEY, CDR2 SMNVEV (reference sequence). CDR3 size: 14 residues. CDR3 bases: TGTGCCAGCAGTCGGGGGACCGCTTACAATGAGCAGTACTTC. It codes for CASSRGTAYNEQYF.

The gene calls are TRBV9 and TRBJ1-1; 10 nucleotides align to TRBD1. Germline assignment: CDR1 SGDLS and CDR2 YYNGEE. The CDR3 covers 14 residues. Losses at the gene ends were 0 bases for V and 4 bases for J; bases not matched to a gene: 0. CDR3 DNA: TGTGCCAGCAGCGTAGGACAGGGGGCCACTGAAGCTTTCTTT. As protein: CASSVGQGATEAFF.

Here the CDR3 reads CASSLGKGRGYTF. The CDR3 coding sequence is TGTGCCAGCAGCTTAGGAAAGGGTCGCGGCTACACCTTC. The chain combines TRBV7-4 with TRBJ1-2; D is undetermined. The CDR3 extends over 13 amino acids. Trimming removed 1 base from V and 8 bases from J, with 11 bases in between. CDR1 is SGHVT, CDR2 SQSDAQ, per germline. Drawing the rest from reference TRBV7-4 and TRBJ1-2, the complete variable domain is GAGVSQSPRYKVAKRGRDVALRCDSISGHVTLYWYRQTLGQGSEVLTYSQSDAQRDKSGRPSGRFSAERPERSVSTLKIQRTEQGDSAVYLCASSLGKGRGYTFGSGTRLTVV.

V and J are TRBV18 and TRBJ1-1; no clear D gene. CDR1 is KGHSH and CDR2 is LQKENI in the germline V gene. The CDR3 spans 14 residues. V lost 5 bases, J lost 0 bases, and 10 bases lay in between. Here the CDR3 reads CASSSQPLNTEAFF. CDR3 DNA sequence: TGTGCCAGCTCATCCCAGCCCTTGAACACTGAAGCTTTCTTT.

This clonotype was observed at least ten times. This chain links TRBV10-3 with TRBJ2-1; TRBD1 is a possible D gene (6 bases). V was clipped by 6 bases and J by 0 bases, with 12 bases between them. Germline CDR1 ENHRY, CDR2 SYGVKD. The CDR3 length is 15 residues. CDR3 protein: CAISPGQSSYNEQFF. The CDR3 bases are TGTGCCATCAGCCCCGGACAGAGCTCCTACAATGAGCAGTTCTTC.